What follows describes a single T cell receptor (beta chain). Its antigen is not identified. Data came from immunoSEQ multiplex PCR; TCRdb stores just in-frame clones and leaves some out. The table lists about 35,000 clones, about 81% of them singletons. The data derive from a study of pediatric ulcerative colitis. Across the whole study: Disease was pancolitis in about 7 and left-sided in two, histology-confirmed. General study points: Some T cells in rectal biopsies may come from blood, especially with overt colitis. A couple of rectal clonotypes were found only in ulcerative colitis patients, all of them.

The CDR3 consists of 15 residues. The germline gives CDR1 MNHEY, CDR2 SMNVEV (reference sequence). The trim removed 3 bases at V and 1 base at J, leaving 1 base unmatched. Rectal tissue came from one to two pinch biopsies taken at colonoscopy. The diagnostic colonoscopy in ulcerative colitis patients preceded any immunosuppressive treatment. Sequencing used gut tissue. V usage is TRBV27 and J usage is TRBJ1-1; 11 bases match TRBD1. The TCR was taken from a boy aged 5 to 17 with mild ulcerative colitis. The CDR3 DNA reads TGTGCCAGCAGTTTCGGACAGGGGGCGAACACTGAAGCTTTCTTT. Translated, it gives CASSFGQGANTEAFF.